This TCR beta chain is from a study of blood T cell repertoires in COVID-19 (dated by TCRdb to about 2020). Broadly, across the study: Samples from collaborators originated in the United States, Italy and Spain and spanned both the acute and convalescent phases of COVID-19. Samples were obtained from the ongoing ImmuneRACE study (first 160 participants) and from about 1,300 subjects provided by 6 global collaborators. A freely available public database, intended as a resource for researchers studying the immune response to SARS-CoV-2, is where the repertoires were released. Where available, HLA class I and class II types were obtained from metadata supplied by the sample provider rather than from assay-based typing. Subjects who had been exposed to COVID-19, were actively infected with it, or had recovered from it provided the deeply sampled blood TCRbeta repertoires that made up the dataset. The sample metadata nearly always contained a de-identified subject ID, COVID-19 status, age in years and sex. The prospective study material was composed of cDNA or gDNA derived from T cells, B-cell-depleted T cells, or PBMCs. What the work shows at the level of the full study, not this receptor alone: How much clinical and demographic metadata was included differed by source and by participant, and the metadata was provided uncurated.

Another Seattle source contributed samples from volunteer blood donors who had recovered from COVID-19. Whole blood was collected in K2EDTA tubes by collaborating institutions according to the institutions' own protocols. For TCRbeta analysis, collaborator samples were shipped as frozen whole blood, as isolated PBMCs, or as DNA extracted from either sample type. V and J are trimmed by 0 bases and 3 bases, and the gene matches miss 4 bases of the junction. CDR3 length: 16 amino acids, cysteine to phenylalanine. Only the CDR3 DNA is retained, 48 bases long and in frame from the first base. From a lookup of the germline V gene, CDR1 and CDR2 are LGHNA and YNFKEQ. The immunoSEQ Assay, a bias-controlled multiplex PCR, was used to amplify TCRbeta CDR3 regions from genomic DNA. Processing in the source paper ran as follows. Within the assay, amplification of reference gene primers was used to estimate how many nucleated cells each sample contained. To quantify the absolute abundance of each unique TCRbeta CDR3 rearrangement, sequence reads were collapsed and filtered. For each sample, productive Simpson clonality was calculated as the square root of Simpson's diversity index across productive rearrangements. Sourced from immuneACCESS, this table was stored by TCRdb with only in-frame sequences that have V and J called. A share of the clones is absent; for the studies checked, an unresolved V gene accounts for under half, and the remainder has no known explanation. V and J calls and clone size are copied from that table; D and trimming were computed from the DNA. The sample records some 150,000 clones, about 87% of which are singletons. 3% to 4.5% of the sample comes from the top ten.

About this clone itself: The clone's antigen remains unknown. No per-base quality is available; no much larger clone lies one base away.

Sequenced: peripheral blood. This clonotype was sampled from a woman aged 55-70 years who had recovered from COVID-19. The rearranged chain carries TRBV4-2 and TRBJ1-2; 10 of the junction bases match TRBD1. The nucleotide sequence reads TGTGCCAGCAGCCAAGATGGGACAGGGGTCTACTATGGCTACACCTTC. This encodes CASSQDGTGVYYGYTF.